What follows are 2 T cell receptor beta chains derived from one specimen sequenced in a study of OX40 agonist ivuxolimab in advanced cancers. The protocol was immunoSEQ multiplex PCR, while the TCRdb copy is restricted to in-frame clones and leaves out a portion. This table has tens of thousands of clones, over 80% appearing once. The specimen comprised CD4+ or CD8+ T cells sorted from blood, sampled in a trial of the OX40 agonist ivuxolimab. These receptors were obtained from an adult with an advanced solid tumor such as melanoma, head and neck, liver or kidney cancer.

The gene calls are TRBV4-3 and TRBJ2-1, with D uncertain. This CDR3 comprises 13 residues. Between the trimmed V and J ends, which lost 1 base and 6 bases, there was a span of 7 bases. CDR1 is LGHNA and CDR2 is YSLEER in the germline V gene. In nucleotides, the CDR3 is TGCGCCAGCAGCCAAGGGAGAGTCAATGAGCAGTTCTTC. Translated, it gives CASSQGRVNEQFF.

The CDR3 loop reads CASSDPGLETYEQYF. The CDR3 nucleotides are TGTGCCAGCAGCGACCCTGGGCTGGAGACCTACGAGCAGTACTTC. The chain links TRBV7-9 to TRBJ2-7; D remains unclear. Trimming took 5 bases from V and 2 from J, leaving 16 bases between them. Germline V CDR1 and CDR2: SEHNR, FQNEAQ (reference sequence). The CDR3 covers 15 residues.